This T cell receptor (beta chain) was sequenced during a study of T cell responses to AZD1222 COVID-19 vaccine. Second-dose recipients at about 4 or about 12 weeks were treated as one pooled group. This CDR3 is 17 amino acids long. CDR1 is SEHNR and CDR2 is FQNEAQ in the germline V gene (reference sequence). V was pared by 5 bases and J by 3 bases, with 22 bases between. This clone has more than one count but fewer than ten. The antigen remains unidentified. The data were produced by immunoSEQ multiplex PCR, yet TCRdb's version contains in-frame clones alone and is incomplete. Of 70,000 to 95,000 clones listed, 75% to 95% are singletons. Study findings and constraints: Baseline seropositives among AZD1222 recipients totaled only five to seven. Clonal diversity was possibly underestimated, and white British individuals and females predominated among donors.

This chain connects TRBV7-9 to TRBJ1-2; possibly TRBD1 for D (6 bases). The clonotype originates from an adult who received the AZD1222 COVID-19 vaccine. The source was peripheral blood, collected 28 days after the second AZD1222 dose. CDR3 protein: CASSNRARMGADYGYTF. DNA of the CDR3: TGTGCCAGCAGCAACAGGGCCCGTATGGGGGCGGACTATGGCTACACCTTC.